A single sample is the source of the 26 T cell receptor beta chains below, sequenced in a study of cytomegalovirus exposure and HLA in healthy donors. A multiplex PCR was run with 60 Vbeta primers and 13 Jbeta primers. TCRdb's copy holds only in-frame clones and misses some; the assay was immunoSEQ multiplex PCR. The sample comprises about 160,000 clones, roughly 77% of which are singletons, and roughly 3.6% rests with the top ten. Sequenced: PBMCs. These receptors were taken from a human donor in good health.

CDR3: CASSGDSNQPQHF. In DNA form, the CDR3 reads TGTGCCAGCAGTGGCGATAGCAATCAGCCCCAGCATTTT. The chain links TRBV6-4 to TRBJ1-5; D is undetermined. Trimming stripped 4 bases from V and 0 bases from J, with 4 bases between. Germline V gene lookup returns CDR1 MRHNA and CDR2 SNTAGT. The length of the CDR3 is 13 residues.

There are a few counts of this clone. V is TRBV7-8 and J is TRBJ1-2, with D maybe TRBD1 (6 bases). Trimming cost V 0 bases and J 5 bases, with 16 bases left between them. CDR3 length: 16 residues. Germline CDR1 reads SGHVS; CDR2 reads FQNEAQ. CDR3 amino acids: CASSLALATGLYGYTF. The CDR3 DNA follows: TGTGCCAGCAGCTTAGCGCTCGCGACAGGACTGTATGGCTACACCTTC.

The chain carries TRBV5-1 and TRBJ2-1, with 8 bases lining up with TRBD1. J was trimmed by 4 bases and V by 2 bases; bases with no gene match: 8. The CDR3 is 16 residues long. Germline loops: CDR1 SGHRS, CDR2 YFSETQ. The CDR3 protein is CASSLPQGQEYNEQFF. CDR3 coding DNA: TGCGCCAGCAGCTTACCCCAGGGACAGGAATACAATGAGCAGTTCTTC.

The chain carries TRBV4-2 and TRBJ1-3, with TRBD1 matching 8 bases. V was clipped by 1 base and J by 5 bases; unmatched bases: 4. In germline, CDR1 is LGHNA, CDR2 YNFKEQ. The CDR3 sequence is 15 residues long. CDR3 residues: CASSQARTGRNTIYF. Written as DNA, the CDR3 is TGTGCCAGCAGCCAAGCCCGGACAGGGAGAAACACCATATATTTT.

The rearrangement joins TRBV7-9 to TRBJ1-1, with 8 positions matching TRBD1. V shed 5 bases and J 6 bases; nucleotides not matched to a gene: 2. The CDR3 extends over 12 amino acids. The germline V gene encodes CDR1 SEHNR and CDR2 FQNEAQ (reference sequence). This CDR3 is CASSQGAAEAFF. In DNA form, the CDR3 reads TGTGCCAGCAGCCAGGGGGCCGCTGAAGCTTTCTTT.

With regard to this clone: The germline gene is not matched at one end of the junction; a read error may be the cause. The CDR3 here is CSSSSTNQPQHF. The CDR3 DNA sequence: TGTTCCAGCAGCTCGACAAATCAGCCCCAGCATTTT. The genes are TRBV7-9 and TRBJ1-5; D unresolved. The CDR3 spans 12 residues. From germline, CDR1 is SEHNR and CDR2 FQNEAQ (reference sequence). Full variable domain (missing parts from reference TRBV7-9 and TRBJ1-5): DTGVSQNPRHKITKRGQNVTFRCDPISEHNRLYWYRQTLGQGPEFLTYFQNEAQLEKSRLLSDRFSAERPKGSFSTLEIQRTEQGDSAMYLCSSSSTNQPQHFGDGTRLSIL.

The chain links TRBV5-6 to TRBJ2-7, with TRBD2 as a possible D gene (5 bases). V was cut by 4 bases and J by 2 bases, with 22 bases left in between. This CDR3 has 17 amino acids. In germline, CDR1 is SGHDT, CDR2 YYEEEE. CDR3 sequence: CASSPRTQPTGTYEQYF. The CDR3 region has the DNA TGTGCCAGCAGCCCGAGGACGCAGCCAACGGGAACCTACGAGCAGTACTTC. The variable domain in full, with the rest retrieved from reference TRBV5-6 and TRBJ2-7, is DAGVTQSPTHLIKTRGQQVTLRCSPKSGHDTVSWYQQALGQGPQFIFQYYEEEERQRGNFPDRFSGHQFPNYSSELNVNALLLGDSALYLCASSPRTQPTGTYEQYFGPGTRLTVT.

This clone showed up just a few times. CDR3 bases: TGTGCCACCTCCAGCGAGCACAATGAGCAGTTCTTC. Protein: CATSSEHNEQFF. This chain joins TRBV7-8 and TRBJ2-1; no firm D call. The CDR3 extends over 12 amino acids. Trimming cost V 10 bases and J 5 bases, with 12 bases left between them. Germline V gives CDR1 SGHVS, CDR2 FQNEAQ.

CDR3 loop: CASSDLGGTEAFF. The CDR3 bases are TGTGCCAGCAGTGATCTGGGGGGCACTGAAGCTTTCTTT. The chain combines TRBV28 with TRBJ1-1, with a weak D call TRBD1 (5 bases). Trimming took 5 bases from V and 4 from J, leaving 11 bases between them. In germline, CDR1 is MDHEN, CDR2 SYDVKM. This CDR3 comprises 13 residues.

V gene TRBV28 combines with J gene TRBJ2-7; the D is unclear. Trimming pared 6 bases from V and 3 bases from J, leaving 12 bases between. This CDR3 has 13 amino acids. Germline V gene sequence: CDR1 MDHEN, CDR2 SYDVKM. The CDR3 DNA sequence: TGTGCCAGCAGCCCTACCCCATTCTACGAGCAGTACTTC. It encodes CASSPTPFYEQYF.

This clone was picked up a small number of times. CDR3 amino acids: CASSLGTGTYEQYF. In DNA, the CDR3 is TGTGCCAGCTCACTGGGGACAGGGACCTACGAGCAGTACTTC. This rearrangement joins TRBV18 to TRBJ2-7; TRBD1 aligns across 9 bases. Germline V gene data show CDR1 as KGHSH and CDR2 as LQKENI. The CDR3 covers 14 residues. V shed 4 bases, J shed 2 bases, and the junction held 3 bases outside the gene matches.

This chain joins TRBV30 and TRBJ1-1, with D unclear. The CDR3 covers 12 residues. Germline V CDR1 and CDR2: GTSNPN, SVGIG (reference sequence). V was shortened by 5 bases and J by 0 bases, with 7 bases between the two germline ends. The CDR3 reads CAWQNLNTEAFF. For the CDR3, the DNA is TGTGCCTGGCAGAACCTGAACACTGAAGCTTTCTTT.

The chain recombines TRBV29-1 with TRBJ1-1, with 7 bases that match TRBD1. The CDR3 has 12 residues. V shed 7 bases and J 4 bases; nucleotides not matched to a gene: 6. Looked up from germline, CDR1 is SQVTM and CDR2 is ANQGSEA. The CDR3 loop is CSGGGGRTEAFF. The CDR3, as DNA: TGCAGCGGTGGAGGGGGCCGCACTGAAGCTTTCTTT.

The V and J genes are TRBV14 and TRBJ2-1; 13 nucleotides line up with TRBD2. The CDR3 sequence is 14 residues long. Losses at the gene ends were 8 bases for V and 6 bases for J; bases not matched to a gene: 4. Germline-derived CDR1 and CDR2 are SGHDN and FVKESK. CDR3 sequence (DNA): TGTGCCAGCGCCAGGACTAGCGGGAGCAATGAGCAGTTCTTC. Protein product: CASARTSGSNEQFF.

V gene TRBV2 combines with J gene TRBJ1-1; D not certain. The CDR3 runs 13 residues. Trimming shortened V by 5 bases and J by 1 base, and 8 bases separated the two germline ends. Germline CDR1 SNHLY, CDR2 FYNNEI. The CDR3 DNA reads TGTGCCAGCAGTATGGGCAGGAACACTGAAGCTTTCTTT. The encoded protein is CASSMGRNTEAFF.

J is TRBJ2-1 and V is TRBV6-1, with D unresolved. The CDR3 is 14 amino acids. The V end was cut by 2 bases, the J end by 0 bases, with 5 bases between. Germline CDR1 MNHNS, CDR2 SASEGT. The CDR3 DNA is TGTGCCAGCAGTGAAACAGTCTCCTACAATGAGCAGTTCTTC. It translates to CASSETVSYNEQFF.

This chain uses TRBV6-1 with TRBJ1-1; the match to TRBD1 covers 7 bases. V lost 5 bases, J lost 0 bases, and 3 bases stayed unmatched. The CDR3 has 14 amino acids. CDR1 is MNHNS and CDR2 is SASEGT in the germline V gene. The CDR3 here is CASSTGTVNTEAFF. The CDR3 coding sequence is TGTGCCAGCAGTACCGGGACAGTGAACACTGAAGCTTTCTTT.

The CDR3 sequence is CASSGQRDYEQYF. Here the CDR3 DNA reads TGTGCCAGCAGTGGCCAGCGGGATTACGAGCAGTACTTC. The chain couples TRBV6-6 to TRBJ2-7; TRBD2 matches 7 bases. CDR1 and CDR2 (germline): MNHNY, SVGAGI (reference sequence). Trimming took 5 bases from V and 4 from J; bases not matched to a gene: 5. The length of the CDR3 is 13 residues.

The rearrangement uses TRBV7-9 and TRBJ2-5, with 8 bases lining up with TRBD2. The germline CDR1 and CDR2 sequences are SEHNR and FQNEAQ (reference sequence). The CDR3 spans 13 residues. V dropped 5 bases and J dropped 5; count of bases not matched to a gene: 4. The CDR3 protein is CASSRTSRETQYF. The CDR3 coding sequence is TGTGCCAGCAGCCGGACTAGCAGGGAGACCCAGTACTTC. The full variable domain, completed using reference TRBV7-9 and TRBJ2-5, is DTGVSQNPRHKITKRGQNVTFRCDPISEHNRLYWYRQTLGQGPEFLTYFQNEAQLEKSRLLSDRFSAERPKGSFSTLEIQRTEQGDSAMYLCASSRTSRETQYFGPGTRLLVL.

CDR3 nucleotide sequence: TGTGCCAGCAGGGGCCTAGCGGGTACCTACAATGAGCAGTTCTTC. This translates into CASRGLAGTYNEQFF. The rearrangement links TRBV6-6 to TRBJ2-1; 8 bases align to TRBD2. The J segment lost 2 bases and the V segment lost 6 bases, leaving 6 bases of the junction unmatched. The CDR3 spans 15 residues. Germline values: CDR1 MNHNY, CDR2 SVGAGI (reference sequence).

The chain joins TRBV14 to TRBJ1-1, with D unresolved. This CDR3 has 15 residues. CDR1 is SGHDN and CDR2 is FVKESK in the germline V gene. Trimming removed 1 base from V and 1 base from J, with 10 bases in between. The CDR3: CASSQGEARNTEAFF. CDR3 DNA: TGTGCCAGCAGCCAAGGGGAGGCCAGGAACACTGAAGCTTTCTTT.

The chain joins TRBV19 to TRBJ2-3; tentative D call: TRBD1 (5 bases). V gave up 2 bases and J gave up 5 bases, with 17 bases separating them. The CDR3 contains 16 residues. Germline values: CDR1 LNHDA, CDR2 SQIVND (reference sequence). The CDR3 loop is CASSIKGRVSGDTQYF. DNA of the CDR3: TGTGCCAGTAGTATAAAGGGCAGGGTATCGGGAGATACGCAGTATTTT.

This chain uses TRBV30 with TRBJ2-5, with 7 positions matching TRBD1. Trimming took 6 bases from V and 3 from J; bases not matched to a gene: 10. CDR3 length: 14 residues. The germline V gene has CDR1 GTSNPN and CDR2 SVGIG (reference sequence). The CDR3 protein is CACLGQTLEETQYF. The DNA for the CDR3 is TGTGCCTGCCTGGGACAGACTTTGGAAGAGACCCAGTACTTC.

The chain is built from TRBV7-6 and TRBJ1-1; weak D call: TRBD1 (6 bases). There are 15 residues in the CDR3. CDR1 is SGHVS, CDR2 FNYEAQ, per germline. V gave up 2 bases and J gave up 4 bases, with 14 bases separating them. In DNA form, the CDR3 reads TGTGCCAGCAGCTTATATGGGGGCGCGGGCACTGAAGCTTTCTTT. As protein: CASSLYGGAGTEAFF.

V and J are TRBV10-1 and TRBJ2-2, with 9 bases identical to TRBD2. The germline gives CDR1 WNHNN, CDR2 SYGVQD (reference sequence). The CDR3 has 17 amino acids. V lost 0 bases and J lost 4; bases outside the gene matches: 6. The CDR3 loop is CASSESLSGGGTGELFF. Here the CDR3 DNA reads TGCGCCAGCAGTGAGTCGCTTAGCGGGGGAGGCACCGGGGAGCTGTTTTTT.

J is TRBJ2-3 and V is TRBV6-5; D is perhaps TRBD2 (6 bases). CDR1 is MNHEY, CDR2 SVGAGI, per germline. V dropped 6 bases and J dropped 0 bases, with 13 bases sitting between them. This CDR3 is built from 15 residues. The CDR3 protein is CASSQPGTSTDTQYF. CDR3 in DNA: TGTGCCAGCAGCCAACCCGGGACTAGCACAGATACGCAGTATTTT.